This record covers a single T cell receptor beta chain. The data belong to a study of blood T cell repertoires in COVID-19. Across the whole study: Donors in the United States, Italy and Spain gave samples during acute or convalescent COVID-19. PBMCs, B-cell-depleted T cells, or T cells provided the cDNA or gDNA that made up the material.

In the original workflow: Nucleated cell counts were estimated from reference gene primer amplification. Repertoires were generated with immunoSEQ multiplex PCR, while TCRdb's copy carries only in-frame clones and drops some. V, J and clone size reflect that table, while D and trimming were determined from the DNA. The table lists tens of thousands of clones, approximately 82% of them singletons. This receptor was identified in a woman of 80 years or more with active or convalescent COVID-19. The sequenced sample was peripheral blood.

The DNA of the CDR3 is TGTGCCAGCTCACCAGGGACAGCTTATAATTCACCCCTCCACTTT. Translation gives CASSPGTAYNSPLHF. The genes are TRBV18 and TRBJ1-6, with 7 bases that match TRBD1. The CDR3 is made up of 15 amino acids. V lost 2 bases and J lost 4; bases outside the gene matches: 2. Germline CDR1 reads KGHSH; CDR2 reads LQKENI.